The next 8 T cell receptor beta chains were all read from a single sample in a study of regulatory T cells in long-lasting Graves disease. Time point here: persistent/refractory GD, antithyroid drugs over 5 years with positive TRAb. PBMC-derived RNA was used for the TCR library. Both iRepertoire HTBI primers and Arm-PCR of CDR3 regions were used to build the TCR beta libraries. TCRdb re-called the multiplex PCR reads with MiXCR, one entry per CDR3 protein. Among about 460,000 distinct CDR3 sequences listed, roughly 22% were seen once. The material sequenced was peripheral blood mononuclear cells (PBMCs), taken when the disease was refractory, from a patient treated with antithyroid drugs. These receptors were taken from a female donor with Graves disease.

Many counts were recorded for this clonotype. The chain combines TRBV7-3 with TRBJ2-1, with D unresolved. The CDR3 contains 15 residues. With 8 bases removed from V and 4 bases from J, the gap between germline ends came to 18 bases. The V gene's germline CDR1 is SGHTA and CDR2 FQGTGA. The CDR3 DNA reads TGTGCCAGCCTTCCGTCCCCAACTGATTACAATGAGCAGTTCTTC. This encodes CASLPSPTDYNEQFF.

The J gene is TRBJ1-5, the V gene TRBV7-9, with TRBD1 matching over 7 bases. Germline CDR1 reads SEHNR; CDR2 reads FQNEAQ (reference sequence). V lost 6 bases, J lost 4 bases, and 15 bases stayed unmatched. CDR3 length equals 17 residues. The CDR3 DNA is TGTGCCAGCAGGACCGATCAGACAGGGCCTCAGAATCAGCCCCAGCATTTT. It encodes CASRTDQTGPQNQPQHF.

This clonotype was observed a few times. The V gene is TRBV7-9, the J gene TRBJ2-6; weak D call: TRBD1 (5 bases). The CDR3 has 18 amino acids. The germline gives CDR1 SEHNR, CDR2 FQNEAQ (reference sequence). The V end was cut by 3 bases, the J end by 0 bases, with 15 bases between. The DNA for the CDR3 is TGTGCCAGCAGCTTTCGACAGCCAAAAAACTCTGGGGCCAACGTCCTGACTTTC. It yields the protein CASSFRQPKNSGANVLTF.

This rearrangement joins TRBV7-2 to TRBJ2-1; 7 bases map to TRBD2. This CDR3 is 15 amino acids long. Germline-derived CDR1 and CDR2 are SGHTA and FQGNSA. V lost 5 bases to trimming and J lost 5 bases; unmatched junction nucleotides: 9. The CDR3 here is CASSLTGGGHNEQFF. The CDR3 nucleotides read TGTGCCAGCAGCCTTACCGGCGGGGGTCACAATGAGCAGTTCTTC.

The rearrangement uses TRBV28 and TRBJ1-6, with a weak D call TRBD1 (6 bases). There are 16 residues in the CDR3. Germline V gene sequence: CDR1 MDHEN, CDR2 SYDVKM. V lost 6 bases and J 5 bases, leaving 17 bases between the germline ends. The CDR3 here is CASSFAPPGDNSPLHF. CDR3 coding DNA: TGTGCCAGCAGCTTCGCCCCCCCAGGGGATAATTCACCCCTCCACTTT.

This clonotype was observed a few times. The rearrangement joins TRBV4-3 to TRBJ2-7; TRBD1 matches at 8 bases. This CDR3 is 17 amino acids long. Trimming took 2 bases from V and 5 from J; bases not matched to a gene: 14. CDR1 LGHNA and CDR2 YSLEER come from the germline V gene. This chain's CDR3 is CASSQSTGDSLFHEQYF. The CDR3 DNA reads TGCGCCAGCAGCCAATCGACAGGGGATAGTCTCTTCCACGAGCAGTACTTC.

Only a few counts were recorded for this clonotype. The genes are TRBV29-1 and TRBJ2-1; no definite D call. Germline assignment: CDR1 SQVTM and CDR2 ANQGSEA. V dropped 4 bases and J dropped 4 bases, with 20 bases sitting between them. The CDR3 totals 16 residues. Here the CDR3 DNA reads TGCAGCGTTGGCGGCTACGAAACACCCCGGTACAATGAGCAGTTCTTC. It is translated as CSVGGYETPRYNEQFF.

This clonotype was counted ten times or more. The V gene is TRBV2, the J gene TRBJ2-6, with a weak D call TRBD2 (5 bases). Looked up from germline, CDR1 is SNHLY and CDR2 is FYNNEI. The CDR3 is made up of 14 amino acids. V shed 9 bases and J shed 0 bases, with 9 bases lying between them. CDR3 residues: CARAVTSGANVLTF. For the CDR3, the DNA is TGTGCCAGAGCGGTAACCTCTGGGGCCAACGTCCTGACTTTC.